This T cell receptor (beta chain) was documented in a study of blood T cell repertoires in COVID-19. Across the whole study: The study drew acute and convalescent COVID-19 samples from the United States, Italy and Spain. The cDNA or gDNA used as material had been derived from T cells, B-cell-depleted T cells, or PBMCs.

Per the study methods: Reference gene primer amplification gave estimated nucleated cell counts. Some clones are missing from TCRdb's copy, which holds only in-frame ones; the method was immunoSEQ multiplex PCR. That table gives V, J and clone size, and the DNA gave D and trimming. The sample lists 300,000 or so clones, around 87% seen once, with around 7.8% in the top ten. This clone occurred once. Trimming stripped 8 bases from V and 6 bases from J, with 17 bases between. The CDR3 spans 14 residues. Per germline, CDR1 MDHEN and CDR2 SYDVKM. The rearrangement joins TRBV28 to TRBJ1-5, with no clear D. Sample: peripheral blood. This receptor was taken from a woman aged 45 to 65 who had recovered from COVID-19. The CDR3 nucleotides read TGTGCCAGCGAGAATATGCGCCCTAGTCAGCCCCAGCATTTT. Translating it yields CASENMRPSQPQHF.